This is a list of T cell receptor beta chains from one sample in a study of blood T cells in healthy people across ages. One entry per CDR3 protein results from TCRdb running MiXCR on the 5' RACE reads. In the table there are about 930,000 distinct CDR3 sequences, 25% to 35% of which are singletons. This sample also appeared in a second study, on T cells of mothers and their children.

The source material was blood. The source of these receptors is a woman aged 40 to 50 in good health. Both conserved end residues are part of each CDR3.

>TRBJ2-1|TRBV20-1
CSARAPPAVSSYNEQFF
>TRBJ2-5|TRBV7-8
CASHRGGDQETQYF
>TRBJ1-3|TRBV28
CASSRWDSGNTIYF
>TRBJ2-3|TRBV12-5
CASAGNPDTQYF
>TRBJ2-1|TRBV5-4
CASSFWGWGSYNEQFF
>-|TRBV19
CASSIQPSYEQYF
>TRBJ1-1|TRBV6-5
CASRGTGYTEAFF
>TRBJ2-1|TRBV7-3
CASSLGARRRNEQFF
>TRBJ1-2|TRBV5-1
CANSETDGASNYGYTF
>TRBJ2-4|TRBV5-1
CASSLLTSGGANIQYF
>TRBJ2-1|TRBV20-1
CSAPPGGSSYNEQFF
>TRBJ1-5|TRBV28
CASSLGSVRYGNQPQHF
>TRBJ2-3|TRBV11-2
CASSPGGLAGADTQYF
>TRBJ1-2|TRBV6-1
CASSDSGHPNYGYTF
>TRBJ2-1|TRBV12-3/TRBV12-4
CASSLRRGGMNEQFF
>TRBJ2-3|TRBV2
CASRLAGSGDTQYF
>TRBJ2-3|TRBV5-1
CASRSHTPSTDTQYF
>TRBJ1-4|TRBV19
CASSGQKSTNEKLFF
>TRBJ2-7|TRBV5-1
CASSRDQGANSYEQYF
>TRBJ2-1|TRBV10-1
CASSVNPAIDEQFF
>TRBJ2-1|TRBV5-1
CASSLVLTGAYNEQFF
>TRBJ1-1|TRBV7-2
CASSLMGQGAMNTEAFF
>TRBJ1-1|TRBV7-3
CASSLIPGGLNTEAFF
>TRBJ2-1|TRBV7-2
CASSLLAGLGEQFF
>TRBJ2-5|TRBV27
CASSLSSLLQETQYF
>TRBJ1-1|TRBV7-2
CASSRSRATNTEAFF
>TRBJ1-3|TRBV20-1
CSARGRRGTIYF
>TRBJ1-1|TRBV7-8
CASSSSYRGYTEAFF
>TRBJ1-2|TRBV20-1
CSARLGAGGYTF
>TRBJ2-1|TRBV5-1
CASSLSMNEQFF
>TRBJ2-1|TRBV30
CAWSLMGNKQFF
>TRBJ2-5|TRBV5-1
CASSLVAGNKTQYF
>TRBJ1-2|TRBV6-5
CASVKAGLIGYTF
>TRBJ2-6|TRBV5-1
CASSLDFGGARGANVRTF
>TRBJ2-4|TRBV5-6
CASSSTRGGSYNEQYF
>TRBJ1-1|TRBV4-1
CASSQEPTGGTEAFF
>-|TRBV28
CANSPTGVGLYEQYF
>TRBJ1-2|TRBV12-3/TRBV12-4
CASSHSNLGINYGYTF
>TRBJ1-2|TRBV20-1
CSARGTRRTRNTF
>TRBJ1-1|TRBV28
CASSFPLRGLGTEAFF
>TRBJ1-1|TRBV3-2
CSNTEAFF
>TRBJ2-5|TRBV7-9
CASSLEGGLQTQYF
>TRBJ2-1|TRBV10-3
CAIRTSGPSSYNEQFF
>TRBJ2-7|TRBV20-1
CSASPKHEQYF
>TRBJ2-5|TRBV10-3
CATSEGQVQETQYF
>TRBJ2-5|TRBV20-1
CSARKGPAWETQYF
>TRBJ2-7|TRBV29-1
CSVVAVSSYEQYF
>TRBJ2-1|TRBV7-2
CASSFIPGYNEQFF
>TRBJ2-2|TRBV4-1
CASSQSSGTGRTGELFF
>TRBJ2-3|TRBV6-5
CASSWQGGDTQYF
>TRBJ2-5|TRBV6-5
CASSYGGQGLGVQETQYF
>TRBJ2-3|TRBV7-2
CASSLGGGGPSTDTQYF
>TRBJ2-1|TRBV28
CASTPKGGYEQFF
>TRBJ2-1|TRBV7-6
CACGRGHNEQFF
>TRBJ2-5|TRBV11-2
CASSLPLGTQETQYF
>TRBJ2-7|TRBV28
CASSPTDAWTAPGLLSYEQYF
>TRBJ2-7|TRBV20-1
CSARVPGTLGGEQYF
>TRBJ1-4|TRBV3-1
CASSQVYRGSATNEKLFF
>TRBJ2-1|TRBV12-3/TRBV12-4
CASSLGSAETQFF
>TRBJ1-1|TRBV12-3/TRBV12-4
CASSLGQMNTEAFF